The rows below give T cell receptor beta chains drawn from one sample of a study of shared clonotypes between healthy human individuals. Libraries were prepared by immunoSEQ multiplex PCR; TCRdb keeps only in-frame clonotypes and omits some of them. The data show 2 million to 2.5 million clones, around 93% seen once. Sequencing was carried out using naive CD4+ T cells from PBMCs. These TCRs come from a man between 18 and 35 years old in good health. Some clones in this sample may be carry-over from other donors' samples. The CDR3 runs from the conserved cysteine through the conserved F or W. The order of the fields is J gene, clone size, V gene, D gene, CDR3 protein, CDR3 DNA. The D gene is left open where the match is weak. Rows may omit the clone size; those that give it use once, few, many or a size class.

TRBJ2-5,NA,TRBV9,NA,CASSRTGSVETQYF,TGTGCCAGCAGCCGTACGGGATCCGTAGAGACCCAGTACTTC
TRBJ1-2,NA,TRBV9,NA,CASSPRSGGQGYTF,TGTGCCAGCAGCCCACGAAGTGGAGGGCAGGGCTACACCTTC
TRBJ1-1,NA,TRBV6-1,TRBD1,CALWTGRNTEAFF,TGTGCCTTGTGGACAGGCCGGAACACTGAAGCTTTCTTT
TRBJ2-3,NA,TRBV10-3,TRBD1,CAISDGDRGTDTQYF,TGTGCCATCAGTGACGGGGACAGGGGGACAGATACGCAGTATTTT
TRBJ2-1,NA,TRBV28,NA,CASSPGVASYNEQFF,TGTGCCAGCAGCCCCGGGGTAGCCTCCTACAATGAGCAGTTCTTC
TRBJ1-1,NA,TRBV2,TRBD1,CASSPRDRGSEAFF,TGTGCCAGCAGTCCCCGGGACAGGGGTTCTGAAGCTTTCTTT
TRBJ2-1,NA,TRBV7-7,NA,CASSPGLLNEQFF,TGTGCCAGCAGCCCGGGACTCCTCAATGAGCAGTTCTTC
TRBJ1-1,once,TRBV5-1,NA,CASSLGHSEAFF,TGCGCCAGCAGTCTCGGACACTCTGAAGCTTTCTTT
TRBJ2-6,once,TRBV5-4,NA,CASSLAIGSGANVLTF,TGTGCCAGCAGCTTGGCCATTGGGTCTGGGGCCAACGTCCTGACTTTC
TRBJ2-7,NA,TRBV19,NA,CASSAGHTYEQYF,TGTGCCAGTAGCGCCGGACACACCTACGAGCAGTACTTC
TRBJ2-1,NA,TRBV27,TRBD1,CASRPRDRVTNEQFF,TGTGCCAGCAGGCCTCGGGACAGGGTTACCAATGAGCAGTTCTTC
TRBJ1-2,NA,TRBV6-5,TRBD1,CASSYGAGQGVGGYTF,TGTGCCAGCAGTTACGGGGCGGGACAGGGGGTAGGTGGCTACACCTTC
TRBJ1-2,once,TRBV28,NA,CASSLSQVGNYGYTF,TGTGCCAGCAGTTTAAGTCAGGTCGGGAACTATGGCTACACCTTC
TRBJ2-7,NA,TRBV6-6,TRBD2,CASSYAAGGTYEQYF,TGTGCCAGCAGTTACGCCGCGGGAGGTACCTACGAGCAGTACTTC
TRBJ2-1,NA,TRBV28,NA,CASRRAGVNEQFF,TGTGCCAGCAGGAGGGCAGGGGTGAATGAGCAGTTCTTC
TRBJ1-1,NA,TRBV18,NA,CASSPLGPGNTEAFF,TGTGCCAGCTCACCTCTGGGACCGGGGAACACTGAAGCTTTCTTT
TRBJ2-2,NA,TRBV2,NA,CASRIANTGELFF,TGTGCCAGCAGGATCGCGAACACCGGGGAGCTGTTTTTT
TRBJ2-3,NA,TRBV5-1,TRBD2,CASRLEGRASTDTQYF,TGCGCCAGCAGACTCGAGGGGAGGGCATCCACAGATACGCAGTATTTT
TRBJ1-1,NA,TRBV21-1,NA,CASSHKPPEAFF,TGTGCCAGCAGTCATAAGCCGCCTGAAGCTTTCTTT
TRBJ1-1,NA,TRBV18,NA,CASSPPGGLNTEAFF,TGTGCCAGCTCACCACCCGGGGGGTTGAACACTGAAGCTTTCTTT
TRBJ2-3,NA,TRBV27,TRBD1,CASSLPRQGARGTQYF,TGTGCCAGCAGTTTACCAAGACAGGGGGCGCGTGGTACGCAGTATTTT
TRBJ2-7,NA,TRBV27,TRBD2,CASRRWEGEQYF,TGTGCCAGCAGGCGGTGGGAGGGCGAGCAGTACTTC
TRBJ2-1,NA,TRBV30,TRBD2,CAWSRLAGDNEQFF,TGTGCCTGGAGTAGACTAGCGGGGGACAATGAGCAGTTCTTC
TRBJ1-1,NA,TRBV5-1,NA,CASSPMDLGATEAFF,TGCGCCAGCAGCCCGATGGACCTGGGGGCCACTGAAGCTTTCTTT
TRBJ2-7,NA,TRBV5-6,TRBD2,CASSLAPSGTPEQYF,TGTGCCAGCAGCTTGGCGCCTAGCGGGACCCCTGAGCAGTACTTC
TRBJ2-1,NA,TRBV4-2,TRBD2,CASSQGLADYNEQFF,TGTGCCAGCAGCCAAGGACTAGCCGACTACAATGAGCAGTTCTTC
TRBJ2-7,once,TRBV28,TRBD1,CASSIGQGAGYEQYF,TGTGCCAGCAGTATCGGACAGGGGGCGGGTTACGAGCAGTACTTC
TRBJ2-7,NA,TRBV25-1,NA,CASSAGRTSSYEQYF,TGTGCCAGCAGTGCTGGAAGGACAAGCTCCTACGAGCAGTACTTC
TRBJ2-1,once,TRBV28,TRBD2,CASRAGRYNEQFF,TGTGCCAGCAGAGCGGGACGATACAATGAGCAGTTCTTC
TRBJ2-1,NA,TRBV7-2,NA,CASSLTMDNEQFF,TGTGCCAGCAGCTTAACAATGGACAATGAGCAGTTCTTC
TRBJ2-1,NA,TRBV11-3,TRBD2,CASSLSEGLAAYNEQFF,TGTGCCAGCAGCTTGTCCGAAGGGCTAGCGGCTTACAATGAGCAGTTCTTC
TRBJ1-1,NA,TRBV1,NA,CTSSQWDGGLDTEAFF,TGCACCAGCAGCCAATGGGATGGAGGGTTAGACACTGAAGCTTTCTTT
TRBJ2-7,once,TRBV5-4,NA,CASSLAERGLPYEQYF,TGTGCCAGCAGCTTGGCTGAGAGGGGGTTGCCCTACGAGCAGTACTTC
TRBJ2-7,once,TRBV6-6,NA,CASSSVGTVAYEQYF,TGTGCCAGCAGCTCCGTCGGGACCGTAGCATACGAGCAGTACTTC
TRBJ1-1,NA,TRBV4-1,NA,CASSQGISNTEAFF,TGCGCCAGCAGCCAAGGGATTTCGAACACTGAAGCTTTCTTT
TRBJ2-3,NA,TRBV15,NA,CATSAQGDTQYF,TGTGCCACCAGCGCGCAGGGAGATACGCAGTATTTT
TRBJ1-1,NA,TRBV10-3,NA,CAIRAGDTEAFF,TGTGCCATCAGAGCAGGGGACACTGAAGCTTTCTTT
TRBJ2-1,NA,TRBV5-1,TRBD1,CASSWGQPLLNEQFF,TGCGCCAGCAGCTGGGGACAGCCCTTACTCAATGAGCAGTTCTTC
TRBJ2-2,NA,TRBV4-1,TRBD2,CASSQRGLAGGLGELFF,TGCGCCAGCAGCCAACGTGGACTAGCGGGAGGTCTCGGGGAGCTGTTTTTT
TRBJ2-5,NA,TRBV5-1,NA,CASSLEGAETQYF,TGCGCCAGCAGCTTGGAAGGGGCCGAGACCCAGTACTTC
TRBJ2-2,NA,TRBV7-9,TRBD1,CASSSRTGETNTGELFF,TGTGCCAGCAGCTCACGGACAGGCGAAACGAACACCGGGGAGCTGTTTTTT
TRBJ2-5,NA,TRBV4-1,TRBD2,CASSPAGGRETQYF,TGCGCCAGCAGCCCGGCGGGGGGGAGAGAGACCCAGTACTTC
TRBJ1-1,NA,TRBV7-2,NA,CASSSNRDTEAFF,TGTGCCAGCAGCTCGAACAGGGATACTGAAGCTTTCTTT
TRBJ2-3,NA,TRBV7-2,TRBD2,CASTQLAGVTDTQYF,TGTGCCAGCACCCAACTAGCGGGAGTCACAGATACGCAGTATTTT
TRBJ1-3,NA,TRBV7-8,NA,CASSSGGGAPGNTIYF,TGTGCCAGCAGCTCGGGCGGGGGGGCGCCCGGAAACACCATATATTTT
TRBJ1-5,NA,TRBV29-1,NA,CSVLGGNNQPQHF,TGCAGCGTTTTGGGGGGAAATAATCAGCCCCAGCATTTT
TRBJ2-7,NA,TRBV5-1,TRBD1,CASSLGPRDSSYEQYF,TGCGCCAGCAGCTTGGGTCCCCGGGACAGCTCCTACGAGCAGTACTTC
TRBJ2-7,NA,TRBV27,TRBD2,CASSSSNWASGTYEQYF,TGTGCCAGCAGTTCCTCAAACTGGGCTAGCGGGACCTACGAGCAGTACTTC
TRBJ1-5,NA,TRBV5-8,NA,CASSIIGLDSGNQPQHF,TGTGCCAGCAGCATTATCGGTCTGGACTCTGGTAATCAGCCCCAGCATTTT
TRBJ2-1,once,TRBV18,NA,CASSLFRVGSYNEQFF,TGTGCCAGCTCACTTTTCAGGGTAGGCTCCTACAATGAGCAGTTCTTC
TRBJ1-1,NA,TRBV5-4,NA,CASSPGGRGNTEAFF,TGTGCCAGCAGCCCCGGGGGGAGGGGTAACACTGAAGCTTTCTTT
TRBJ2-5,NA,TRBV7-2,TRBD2,CASSPSGGGTQYF,TGTGCCAGCAGCCCCTCGGGGGGGGGAACCCAGTACTTC
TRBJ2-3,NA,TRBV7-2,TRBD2,CASSLKVGLAGVDTQYF,TGTGCCAGCAGCTTAAAAGTGGGACTAGCGGGAGTGGATACGCAGTATTTT
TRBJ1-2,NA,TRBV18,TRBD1,CASSLSLGQGHGYTF,TGTGCCAGCTCACTATCACTGGGACAGGGGCATGGCTACACCTTC